These T cell receptor beta chains were read from a single sample in a study of shared clonotypes between healthy human individuals. Produced via immunoSEQ multiplex PCR; TCRdb's table is partial and in-frame only. The sample includes 2 million to 2.5 million clones, 85% to 95% seen only once; the top ten take 0.13%. The sequenced material came from naive CD4+ T cells sorted from blood. The receptors here all came from a young man in good health. Both conserved end residues are part of each CDR3. The D gene is left open where the match is weak. Clone size is given for some rows only: seen once, a few or many times, or a class if the clone is expanded.

TRBJ2-3 | 14 | - | - | TRBV4-1 | TGCGCCAGCAGCCGGGAAGGGGACACAGATACGCAGTATTTT | CASSREGDTDTQYF
TRBJ1-2 | 14 | - | - | TRBV7-2 | TGTGCCAGCAGCCCCGGGGTGGGGAACTATGGCTACACCTTC | CASSPGVGNYGYTF
TRBJ2-5 | 14 | - | - | TRBV27 | TGTGCCAGCAGTTTGGCAGGGCTGCAAGAGACCCAGTACTTC | CASSLAGLQETQYF
TRBJ2-7 | 14 | - | - | TRBV5-1 | TGCGCCAGCAGCTTGGAATTGCCAGCCTACGAGCAGTACTTC | CASSLELPAYEQYF
TRBJ2-7 | 14 | - | - | TRBV5-1 | TGCGCCAGCATTGTGCAGGGTGTTACCTACGAGCAGTACTTC | CASIVQGVTYEQYF
TRBJ1-2 | 15 | once | TRBD1 | TRBV5-1 | TGCGCCAGCAGCCCACGGGGACAGAGTAACTATGGCTACACCTTC | CASSPRGQSNYGYTF
TRBJ1-5 | 15 | - | TRBD1 | TRBV7-3 | TGTGCCAGCAGCTTAGAGGGGGCCAGCAATCAGCCCCAGCATTTT | CASSLEGASNQPQHF
TRBJ2-7 | 19 | few | TRBD1 | TRBV27 | TGTGCCAGAGGGGGCCACCGGGACAGCCAACGTTTTTGCTCCTACGAGCAGTACTTC | CARGGHRDSQRFCSYEQYF
TRBJ2-2 | 14 | - | - | TRBV7-2 | TGTGCCAGCAGCTACACGGCGAACACCGGGGAGCTGTTTTTT | CASSYTANTGELFF
TRBJ1-1 | 16 | once | - | TRBV14 | TGTGCCAGCAGCCAAGGAGTTTTAGGGGATCACACTGAAGCTTTCTTT | CASSQGVLGDHTEAFF
TRBJ2-7 | 14 | - | TRBD1 | TRBV6-1 | TGTGCCAGCAGGTTCAGGGGGTCAACCTACGAGCAGTACTTC | CASRFRGSTYEQYF
TRBJ2-7 | 16 | - | - | TRBV11-2 | TGTGCCAGCAGCTCCCTCGGGGGTATGAGCTCCTACGAGCAGTACTTC | CASSSLGGMSSYEQYF
TRBJ1-4 | 15 | - | - | TRBV6-5 | TGTGCCAGCAGTTACTCCGGAATCTTGGGGGAAAAACTGTTTTTT | CASSYSGILGEKLFF
TRBJ1-1 | 11 | - | - | TRBV19 | TGTGCCAGTACAGACACCACTGAAGCTTTCTTT | CASTDTTEAFF
TRBJ1-6 | 14 | - | TRBD1 | TRBV19 | TGTGCCAGTTCGACAGGGTTCAATAATTCACCCCTCCACTTT | CASSTGFNNSPLHF
TRBJ2-1 | 15 | - | - | TRBV10-3 | TGTGCCATCAGTGAACGGCAGGGAGGAGTTGCTGAGCAGTTCTTC | CAISERQGGVAEQFF
TRBJ2-3 | 16 | once | TRBD2 | TRBV14 | TGTGCCAGCAGCCAAGTGGGCGGGGGGGCCCGGGATACGCAGTATTTT | CASSQVGGGARDTQYF
TRBJ2-2 | 14 | - | - | TRBV6-6 | TGTGCCAGCACCGCTAGCGCCAACACCGGGGAGCTGTTTTTT | CASTASANTGELFF
TRBJ2-2 | 17 | - | TRBD2 | TRBV5-1 | TGCGCCAGCAGCCGACAACTAGCGGGGGCGAACACCGGGGAGCTGTTTTTT | CASSRQLAGANTGELFF
TRBJ1-1 | 13 | - | - | TRBV5-8 | TGTGCCAGCAGCTCGACCATGAACACTGAAGCTTTCTTT | CASSSTMNTEAFF
TRBJ2-1 | 13 | - | TRBD1 | TRBV5-8 | TGTGCCAGCAGGGACAGGGGGAACAATGAGCAGTTCTTC | CASRDRGNNEQFF
TRBJ2-5 | 16 | - | TRBD1 | TRBV9 | TGTGCCAGCAGCGTGGAAGGGACAGGGCGGAGGGAGACCCAGTACTTC | CASSVEGTGRRETQYF
TRBJ2-2 | 15 | - | - | TRBV2 | TGTGCCAGCAAATTCATGGCACTGAACACCGGGGAGCTGTTTTTT | CASKFMALNTGELFF
TRBJ1-6 | 16 | - | - | TRBV11-2 | TGTGCCAGCAGCTTCGACTCCTCAGAACCCTATTCACCCCTCCACTTT | CASSFDSSEPYSPLHF
TRBJ1-2 | 12 | few | - | TRBV6-6 | TGTGCCAGCCAGACCACAGGGCATGGCTACACCTTC | CASQTTGHGYTF
TRBJ2-7 | 13 | once | - | TRBV7-4 | TGTGCCAGCAGCTTAGTTTTAAGGGACTTGCAGTACTTC | CASSLVLRDLQYF
TRBJ1-5 | 16 | - | - | TRBV25-1 | TGTGCCAGCAGTGGGCAGGACAGATATAGCAATCAGCCCCAGCATTTT | CASSGQDRYSNQPQHF
TRBJ1-4 | 11 | - | - | TRBV6-6 | TGTGCCACGGCCAGGGATGAAAAACTGTTTTTT | CATARDEKLFF
TRBJ2-1 | 15 | - | - | TRBV6-5 | TGTGCCAGCAGTTACACCCGGGGGGCTCACAATGAGCAGTTCTTC | CASSYTRGAHNEQFF
TRBJ2-7 | 14 | - | - | TRBV6-5 | TGTGCCAGCAGTTACTCGACAGGAGTCTACGAGCAGTACTTC | CASSYSTGVYEQYF
TRBJ2-5 | 14 | - | TRBD2 | TRBV7-2 | TGTGCCAGCAGCTTAGGGGGTAGCGGGAGTGTAGAGTACTTC | CASSLGGSGSVEYF
TRBJ1-3 | 13 | - | - | TRBV6-5 | TGTGCCAGCAAAGCGGGGGCTGGAAACACCATATATTTT | CASKAGAGNTIYF
TRBJ2-1 | 15 | once | TRBD1 | TRBV30 | TGTGCCTGGAGTACCGGACAGGGAAGGCGGAATGAGCAGTTCTTC | CAWSTGQGRRNEQFF
TRBJ2-5 | 14 | - | TRBD1 | TRBV18 | TGTGCCAGCTCACCTGGGACAGGGCCCGAGACCCAGTACTTC | CASSPGTGPETQYF
TRBJ1-3 | 13 | - | TRBD1 | TRBV30 | TGCGCCTGGAACAGGGGCTCTGGAAACACCATATATTTT | CAWNRGSGNTIYF
TRBJ1-1 | 12 | - | - | TRBV30 | TGTGCCAAAGGGACTCCCGGGACTGAAGCTTTCTTT | CAKGTPGTEAFF
TRBJ1-4 | 15 | - | - | TRBV5-4 | TGTGCCAGCAGCTTGGCTCCAGAAGGTTACGAAAAACTGTTTTTT | CASSLAPEGYEKLFF
TRBJ2-7 | 13 | - | TRBD2 | TRBV2 | TGTGCCAGCAGAGAGCGGGAGTTATACGAGCAGTACTTC | CASRERELYEQYF
TRBJ2-7 | 13 | few | - | TRBV19 | TGTGCCAGCACAGGGACTCCCTCCTACGAGCAGTACTTC | CASTGTPSYEQYF
TRBJ2-3 | 14 | - | - | TRBV19 | TGTGCCAGTAGTATATGGCAGGGGACAGATACGCAGTATTTT | CASSIWQGTDTQYF
TRBJ1-4 | 14 | - | - | TRBV29-1 | TGCAGCGTTCAGGGGCCCACAACTAATGAAAAACTGTTTTTT | CSVQGPTTNEKLFF
TRBJ1-5 | 14 | - | - | TRBV5-1 | TGCGCCAGCAGCTTAGAAGGGGTCAATCAGCCCCAGCATTTT | CASSLEGVNQPQHF
TRBJ2-2 | 16 | - | - | TRBV7-2 | TGTGCCAGCAGCTGGAGCCAGGGGTCTCTGGGCGGGGAGCTGTTTTTT | CASSWSQGSLGGELFF
TRBJ2-3 | 17 | - | - | TRBV2 | TGTGCCAGCAGTGAGGCTGGACTCATAGTAAGCACAGATACGCAGTATTTT | CASSEAGLIVSTDTQYF
TRBJ2-7 | 13 | once | - | TRBV30 | TGTGCCTGGAAGGCGGACTGGAAGCACGAGCAGTACTTC | CAWKADWKHEQYF
TRBJ2-1 | 17 | - | - | TRBV6-1 | TGTGCCAGCAGTGGGATTACGTATGTGGGCTCCTACAATGAGCAGTTCTTC | CASSGITYVGSYNEQFF
TRBJ2-5 | 14 | - | - | TRBV5-4 | TGTGCCAGCAGCTTGGGTAGGGCCCAAGAGACCCAGTACTTC | CASSLGRAQETQYF
TRBJ2-7 | 14 | - | - | TRBV28 | TGTGCCAGCAGTTTGCCAGTCCCGCTCTACGAGCAGTACTTC | CASSLPVPLYEQYF